This T cell receptor beta chain was retrieved from a study of response to subunit inactivated influenza vaccine. With 3 bases clipped from V and 8 bases from J, the junction kept 1 base outside the gene matches. The germline V gene has CDR1 SEHNR and CDR2 FQNEAQ (reference sequence). There are 12 residues in the CDR3. MiXCR was run by TCRdb on the RT-PCR reads, yielding one entry per CDR3 protein. The sample has roughly 500,000 distinct CDR3 sequences, 20% to 25% seen once. These records were also assigned to another study, of T cells expressing NK-cell markers. From that study: TCR beta cDNA was generated via 5'RACE template switching incorporating UMIs.

This rearrangement joins TRBV7-9 to TRBJ2-3; 8 positions agree with TRBD1. The source of this sequence is a man aged 50 or older who received an inactivated influenza vaccine. The material was CD4+ T cells sorted from PBMCs, obtained 12 days after vaccination. The DNA for the CDR3 is TGTGCCAGCAGCTTGACAGGGGTTACGCAGTATTTT. It specifies CASSLTGVTQYF. Full variable domain (remainder filled in from reference TRBV7-9 and TRBJ2-3): DTGVSQNPRHKITKRGQNVTFRCDPISEHNRLYWYRQTLGQGPEFLTYFQNEAQLEKSRLLSDRFSAERPKGSFSTLEIQRTEQGDSAMYLCASSLTGVTQYFGPGTRLTVL.